This T cell receptor (beta chain) was sequenced for a study of shared clonotypes between healthy human individuals. The assay ran at deep level. Template for every sorted-subset replicate PCR totaled roughly 200 ng DNA, some 30,000 T cell genomes. Libraries were prepared by immunoSEQ multiplex PCR; TCRdb keeps only in-frame clonotypes and omits some of them. The table has some 1 million clones, 75% seen once. This CDR3 contains 22 residues. The V segment lost 2 bases and the J segment 4 bases; nucleotides outside the gene matches: 29. Germline assignment: CDR1 GTSNPN and CDR2 SVGIG (reference sequence).

This chain joins TRBV30 and TRBJ1-5; 7 nucleotides line up with TRBD1. This receptor was taken from a man between 18 and 29 years old in good health. The material sequenced was memory CD4+ T cells sorted from blood. Subset given: CD45RA-negative fraction. CDR3 sequence reads: CAWSHPSNMPEWIRGVNQPQHF. DNA for the CDR3: TGTGCCTGGAGTCACCCCTCGAACATGCCCGAATGGATCAGGGGGGTAAATCAGCCCCAGCATTTT.